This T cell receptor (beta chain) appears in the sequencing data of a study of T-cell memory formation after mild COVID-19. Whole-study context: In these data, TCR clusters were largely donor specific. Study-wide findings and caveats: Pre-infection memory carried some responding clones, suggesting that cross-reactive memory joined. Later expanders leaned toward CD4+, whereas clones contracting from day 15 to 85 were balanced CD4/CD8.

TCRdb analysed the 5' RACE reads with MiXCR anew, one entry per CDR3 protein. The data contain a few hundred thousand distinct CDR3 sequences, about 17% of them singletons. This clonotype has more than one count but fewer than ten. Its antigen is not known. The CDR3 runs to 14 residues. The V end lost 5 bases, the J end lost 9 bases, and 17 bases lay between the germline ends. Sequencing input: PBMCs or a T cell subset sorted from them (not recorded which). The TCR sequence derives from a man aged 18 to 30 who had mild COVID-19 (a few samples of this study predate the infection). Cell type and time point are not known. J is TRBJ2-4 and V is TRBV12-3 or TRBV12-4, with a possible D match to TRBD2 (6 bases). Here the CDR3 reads CASSVSGGQGIQYF. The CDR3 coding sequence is TGTGCCAGCAGTGTTAGCGGTGGCCAGGGCATTCAGTACTTC.